Presented here are 28 T cell receptor beta chains from one specimen sequenced in a study of blood T cell repertoires in COVID-19. Using immunoSEQ multiplex PCR, the repertoire was profiled, and TCRdb retains in-frame clones only, with some absent. The sample consists of about 200,000 clones, 70% to 90% of them appearing once. The specimen sequenced was peripheral blood. These receptors came from a man between 60 and 75 years old with active or convalescent COVID-19.

This clone was seen a single time. The CDR3 DNA reads as TGTGCCAGCAGCGCCCCGCCCCACGGACAGATCACTAACTATGGCTACACCTTC. Translation: CASSAPPHGQITNYGYTF. The chain links TRBV21-1 to TRBJ1-2; the table's D gene call, TRBD1, was not cross checked with the DNA. TRBV21-1 is termed a pseudogene. This CDR3 is 18 amino acids long.

The chain couples TRBV11-2 to TRBJ2-7; D might be TRBD2 (7 bases). Trimming took 2 bases from V and 2 from J, leaving 19 bases between them. Germline CDR1 and CDR2: SGHAT and FQNNGV. The CDR3 sequence is 17 residues long. The CDR3 DNA reads as TGTGCCAGCAGCTTAAAACCCCGGGGGGCCCTTCCCTACGAGCAGTACTTC. Translating it yields CASSLKPRGALPYEQYF.

CDR3 loop: CASSLVGKGAFF. The CDR3 bases are TGTGCCAGCAGCTTAGTGGGCAAGGGGGCTTTCTTT. V and J are TRBV7-8 and TRBJ1-1; D perhaps matches TRBD1 (5 bases). The germline CDR1 and CDR2 sequences are SGHVS and FQNEAQ. V lost 1 base and J lost 11, with 11 bases in between. The CDR3 is 12 residues long.

The chain employs TRBV4-2 and TRBJ1-4; possibly TRBD1 for D (5 bases). Germline CDR1 and CDR2: LGHNA and YNFKEQ. The CDR3 runs 18 residues. Trimming removed 2 bases from V and 3 bases from J, with 19 bases in between. CDR3 in amino acids: CASSQNLRVSGPNEKLFF. The CDR3 DNA is TGTGCCAGCAGCCAAAACCTCAGGGTGTCAGGTCCTAATGAAAAACTGTTTTTT.

This chain uses TRBV3-1 (or the pseudogene TRBV3-2) with TRBJ2-1; 8 bases map to TRBD2. The V gene end was trimmed by 1 base and the J gene end by 1 base; junction bases not matched to a gene: 15. CDR1 is LGHDT, CDR2 YNNKEL, per germline (reference sequence). The CDR3 has 20 residues. CDR3 coding DNA: TGTGCCAGCAGCCAAGGTATAACGGCGCGCGGGGGGCGGTCCTACAATGAGCAGTTCTTC. Protein: CASSQGITARGGRSYNEQFF.

J is TRBJ1-6 and V is TRBV5-6; D gene ambiguous. V was pared by 6 bases and J by 4 bases, with 14 bases between. There are 15 residues in the CDR3. The germline V gene has CDR1 SGHDT and CDR2 YYEEEE. Here the CDR3 reads CASTSLGEYNSPLHF. CDR3 coding DNA: TGTGCCAGCACCTCCCTCGGGGAGTATAATTCACCCCTCCACTTT.

A single count supports this clone. The CDR3 nucleotides are TGTGCCAGCAGTGAACTAGCGGGGGGAAAAGATACGCAGTATTTT. It encodes CASSELAGGKDTQYF. The V gene is TRBV2, the J gene TRBJ2-3; 11 bases match TRBD2. CDR1 is SNHLY, CDR2 FYNNEI, per germline. This CDR3 is 15 amino acids long. V was clipped by 2 bases and J by 5 bases; unmatched bases: 3.

The V and J genes are TRBV7-9 and TRBJ1-2; perhaps TRBD1 as D (5 bases). This CDR3 comprises 14 residues. V was trimmed by 1 base and J by 2 bases, leaving 8 bases between them. The V gene's germline CDR1 is SEHNR and CDR2 FQNEAQ (reference sequence). CDR3 region: CASSLGRGNYGYTF. The CDR3 bases are TGTGCCAGCAGCTTAGGGCGGGGGAACTATGGCTACACCTTC.

V gene TRBV18 combines with J gene TRBJ1-4; no firm D call. Germline values: CDR1 KGHSH, CDR2 LQKENI. The CDR3 is 14 amino acids. Trimming shortened V by 2 bases and J by 5 bases, and 9 bases separated the two germline ends. For the CDR3, the DNA is TGTGCCAGCTCACCAAACGGCGGAAATGAAAAACTGTTTTTT. It translates to CASSPNGGNEKLFF. The full variable domain, its missing parts supplied by reference TRBV18 and TRBJ1-4, is NAGVMQNPRHLVRRRGQEARLRCSPMKGHSHVYWYRQLPEEGLKFMVYLQKENIIDESGMPKERFSAEFPKEGPSILRIQQVVRGDSAAYFCASSPNGGNEKLFFGSGTQLSVL.

The CDR3 DNA reads TGCGCCAGCACCGGGAGGAGGAACACTGAAGCTTTCTTT. Protein: CASTGRRNTEAFF. V gene TRBV5-1 combines with J gene TRBJ1-1; D gene uncertain. The CDR3 contains 13 residues. The ends were cut back, 6 bases at V and 1 base at J, with 10 bases in the middle. Germline V lookup: CDR1 SGHRS, CDR2 YFSETQ.

This chain connects TRBV28 to TRBJ1-2; D gene uncertain. Germline CDR1 and CDR2: MDHEN and SYDVKM. The germline V and J ends were trimmed by 3 bases and 6 bases, with 14 bases remaining between them. The CDR3 spans 14 residues. The CDR3, as DNA: TGTGCCAGCAGTTTGGCCACATTCGTCGATGGCTACACCTTC. This codes for CASSLATFVDGYTF.

V usage is TRBV6-4 and J usage is TRBJ2-1; perhaps TRBD1 as D (5 bases). Trimming took 5 bases from V and 3 from J, leaving 20 bases between them. Germline lookup yields CDR1 MRHNA and CDR2 SNTAGT. This CDR3 is 17 amino acids long. The CDR3 protein is CASSQPRLGQFYNEQFF. In DNA form, the CDR3 reads TGTGCCAGCAGTCAACCCCGGTTGGGGCAGTTCTACAATGAGCAGTTCTTC.

V gene TRBV5-1 combines with J gene TRBJ1-2, with a tentative D call TRBD1 (5 bases). Trimming left V 4 bases short and J 0 bases short, with 10 bases between. Germline CDR1 SGHRS, CDR2 YFSETQ. The CDR3 is made up of 14 amino acids. The CDR3 DNA follows: TGCGCCAGCAGCCTTACGACAGCTAACTATGGCTACACCTTC. Its translation is CASSLTTANYGYTF.

The CDR3 DNA sequence: TGTGCCAGCAGTGAAGACAGGGGGCTCGTGGGCTACACCTTC. This sequence encodes CASSEDRGLVGYTF. The chain has TRBV2 and TRBJ1-2, with 9 bases identical to TRBD1. CDR1 and CDR2 (germline): SNHLY, FYNNEI. Unmatched junction bases numbered 5, after V lost 1 base and J lost 8 bases. This CDR3 comprises 14 residues. Full variable domain (remainder filled in from reference TRBV2 and TRBJ1-2): EPEVTQTPSHQVTQMGQEVILRCVPISNHLYFYWYRQILGQKVEFLVSFYNNEISEKSEIFDDQFSVERPDGSNFTLKIRSTKLEDSAMYFCASSEDRGLVGYTFGSGTRLTVV.

The J gene is TRBJ2-7, the V gene TRBV3-1 (or the pseudogene TRBV3-2); 7 nucleotides agree with TRBD1. V lost 4 bases, J lost 2 bases, and 5 bases stayed unmatched. Germline CDR1 is LGHDT and CDR2 is YNNKEL (reference sequence). The CDR3 is 14 residues long. The CDR3 loop reads CASSLDRETYEQYF. CDR3 bases: TGTGCCAGCAGCCTCGACAGGGAGACCTACGAGCAGTACTTC.

The rearrangement joins TRBV27 to TRBJ1-5; D is possibly TRBD1 (5 bases). V was clipped by 5 bases and J by 0 bases, with 17 bases between them. CDR1 and CDR2 from the germline V gene are MNHEY and SMNVEV (reference sequence). This CDR3 contains 17 residues. CDR3 protein: CASSRWGRENSNQPQHF. For the CDR3, the DNA is TGTGCCAGCAGTCGCTGGGGCAGGGAAAATAGCAATCAGCCCCAGCATTTT.

This clone was seen only once. The CDR3 nucleotides read TGTGCCAGCAGCTCCAACAGGGGAGCTGAAGCTTTCTTT. Protein: CASSSNRGAEAFF. V usage is TRBV11-3 and J usage is TRBJ1-1, with TRBD1 identical over 7 bases. Germline CDR1 SGHNT, CDR2 YENEEA. This CDR3 has 13 residues. J gave up 6 bases and V 4 bases, and 5 bases lay outside the gene matches.

The chain combines TRBV7-2 with TRBJ1-2; D remains ambiguous. This CDR3 region has 12 residues. Germline values: CDR1 SGHTA, CDR2 FQGNSA. V was cut by 5 bases and J by 4 bases, with 8 bases left in between. The CDR3 DNA sequence: TGTGCCAGCAGCCCCGCAGGCTATGGCTACACCTTC. It yields the protein CASSPAGYGYTF.

The chain uses TRBV29-1 and TRBJ2-4, with TRBD1 identical over 7 bases. The CDR3 is 13 amino acids. V gave up 0 bases and J gave up 7 bases; unmatched junction bases: 3. Germline V CDR1 and CDR2: SQVTM, ANQGSEA. CDR3 in amino acids: CSVEDQGDNIQYF. The CDR3 bases are TGCAGCGTTGAAGACCAGGGGGATAACATTCAGTACTTC.

The rearrangement joins TRBV5-1 to TRBJ2-5; 7 nucleotides line up with TRBD2. J gave up 2 bases and V 1 base, and 2 bases lay outside the gene matches. The CDR3 length is 14 residues. The germline gives CDR1 SGHRS, CDR2 YFSETQ. Here the CDR3 reads CASSLSGVQETQYF. The CDR3 DNA follows: TGCGCCAGCAGCTTGAGCGGGGTGCAAGAGACCCAGTACTTC.

A single count supports this clone. The V and J genes are TRBV21-1 and TRBJ1-5. TRBV21-1 is tagged as a pseudogene. The CDR3 spans 14 residues. CDR3 protein: CASSGGWSNQPQHF. Here the CDR3 DNA reads TGTGCCAGCAGCGGGGGGTGGAGCAATCAGCCCCAGCATTTT.

The chain recombines TRBV5-4 with TRBJ2-2, with D tentatively TRBD1 (5 bases). The ends were cut back, 0 bases at V and 0 bases at J, with 12 bases in the middle. Germline V CDR1 and CDR2: SGHNT, YYREEE (reference sequence). This CDR3 is built from 17 residues. The CDR3 sequence: CASSLVVGATNTGELFF. The CDR3 coding sequence is TGTGCCAGCAGCTTGGTGGTAGGGGCTACGAACACCGGGGAGCTGTTTTTT.

J is TRBJ1-5 and V is TRBV20-1; D gene uncertain. V lost 3 bases to trimming and J lost 3 bases, with 9 bases between them. The CDR3 length is 13 residues. Germline lookup yields CDR1 DFQATT and CDR2 SNEGSKA (reference sequence). The CDR3 DNA reads TGCAGTGCTAGTAGTGAGGTCAATCAGCCCCAGCATTTT. Translation: CSASSEVNQPQHF.

The rearrangement uses TRBV9 and TRBJ1-3; D is perhaps TRBD1 (6 bases). V gave up 4 bases and J gave up 4 bases, with 9 bases separating them. The CDR3 has 13 residues. Per the germline V gene, CDR1 is SGDLS and CDR2 is YYNGEE. CDR3 bases: TGTGCCAGCAGCCGACAGGCCGGAAACACCATATATTTT. This codes for CASSRQAGNTIYF.

This chain links TRBV6-5 with TRBJ1-5; D remains ambiguous. This CDR3 has 15 residues. CDR1 MNHEY and CDR2 SVGAGI come from the germline V gene. Deletions cut 0 bases from V and 1 base from J, with 7 bases between. CDR3 protein: CASSYSRGSNQPQHF. CDR3 coding DNA: TGTGCCAGCAGTTACTCTCGGGGAAGCAATCAGCCCCAGCATTTT.

This clone has only a few counts. The chain is built from TRBV5-8 and TRBJ2-2, with 8 bases that match TRBD1. This CDR3 is 17 amino acids long. Germline CDR1 reads SGHTS; CDR2 reads YDEGEE. V lost 3 bases and J lost 0; bases outside the gene matches: 7. The CDR3 DNA sequence: TGTGCCAGCAGCTGGACAGGGCCCACGGCGAACACCGGGGAGCTGTTTTTT. Its translation is CASSWTGPTANTGELFF.

The CDR3: CASSSRGRTGELFF. The CDR3 bases are TGTGCCAGCAGCAGCAGGGGGCGCACCGGGGAGCTGTTTTTT. The chain recombines TRBV3-1 (or the pseudogene TRBV3-2) with TRBJ2-2; TRBD1 aligns across 8 bases. The V and J ends lost 5 bases and 4 bases, in that order; junction bases with no gene match: 3. Germline V gives CDR1 LGHDT, CDR2 YNNKEL (reference sequence). This CDR3 region has 14 residues.

In regard to this clone: The identical CDR3 is also encoded by other nucleotide sequences in the sample. The chain uses TRBV5-1 and TRBJ1-1; possible D gene TRBD1, 5 bases. Germline lookup yields CDR1 SGHRS and CDR2 YFSETQ. V was shortened by 2 bases and J by 0 bases, with 8 bases between the two germline ends. CDR3 length equals 14 residues. The CDR3 region has the DNA TGCGCCAGCAGCTTAGACAGAATGAACACTGAAGCTTTCTTT. This translates into CASSLDRMNTEAFF.